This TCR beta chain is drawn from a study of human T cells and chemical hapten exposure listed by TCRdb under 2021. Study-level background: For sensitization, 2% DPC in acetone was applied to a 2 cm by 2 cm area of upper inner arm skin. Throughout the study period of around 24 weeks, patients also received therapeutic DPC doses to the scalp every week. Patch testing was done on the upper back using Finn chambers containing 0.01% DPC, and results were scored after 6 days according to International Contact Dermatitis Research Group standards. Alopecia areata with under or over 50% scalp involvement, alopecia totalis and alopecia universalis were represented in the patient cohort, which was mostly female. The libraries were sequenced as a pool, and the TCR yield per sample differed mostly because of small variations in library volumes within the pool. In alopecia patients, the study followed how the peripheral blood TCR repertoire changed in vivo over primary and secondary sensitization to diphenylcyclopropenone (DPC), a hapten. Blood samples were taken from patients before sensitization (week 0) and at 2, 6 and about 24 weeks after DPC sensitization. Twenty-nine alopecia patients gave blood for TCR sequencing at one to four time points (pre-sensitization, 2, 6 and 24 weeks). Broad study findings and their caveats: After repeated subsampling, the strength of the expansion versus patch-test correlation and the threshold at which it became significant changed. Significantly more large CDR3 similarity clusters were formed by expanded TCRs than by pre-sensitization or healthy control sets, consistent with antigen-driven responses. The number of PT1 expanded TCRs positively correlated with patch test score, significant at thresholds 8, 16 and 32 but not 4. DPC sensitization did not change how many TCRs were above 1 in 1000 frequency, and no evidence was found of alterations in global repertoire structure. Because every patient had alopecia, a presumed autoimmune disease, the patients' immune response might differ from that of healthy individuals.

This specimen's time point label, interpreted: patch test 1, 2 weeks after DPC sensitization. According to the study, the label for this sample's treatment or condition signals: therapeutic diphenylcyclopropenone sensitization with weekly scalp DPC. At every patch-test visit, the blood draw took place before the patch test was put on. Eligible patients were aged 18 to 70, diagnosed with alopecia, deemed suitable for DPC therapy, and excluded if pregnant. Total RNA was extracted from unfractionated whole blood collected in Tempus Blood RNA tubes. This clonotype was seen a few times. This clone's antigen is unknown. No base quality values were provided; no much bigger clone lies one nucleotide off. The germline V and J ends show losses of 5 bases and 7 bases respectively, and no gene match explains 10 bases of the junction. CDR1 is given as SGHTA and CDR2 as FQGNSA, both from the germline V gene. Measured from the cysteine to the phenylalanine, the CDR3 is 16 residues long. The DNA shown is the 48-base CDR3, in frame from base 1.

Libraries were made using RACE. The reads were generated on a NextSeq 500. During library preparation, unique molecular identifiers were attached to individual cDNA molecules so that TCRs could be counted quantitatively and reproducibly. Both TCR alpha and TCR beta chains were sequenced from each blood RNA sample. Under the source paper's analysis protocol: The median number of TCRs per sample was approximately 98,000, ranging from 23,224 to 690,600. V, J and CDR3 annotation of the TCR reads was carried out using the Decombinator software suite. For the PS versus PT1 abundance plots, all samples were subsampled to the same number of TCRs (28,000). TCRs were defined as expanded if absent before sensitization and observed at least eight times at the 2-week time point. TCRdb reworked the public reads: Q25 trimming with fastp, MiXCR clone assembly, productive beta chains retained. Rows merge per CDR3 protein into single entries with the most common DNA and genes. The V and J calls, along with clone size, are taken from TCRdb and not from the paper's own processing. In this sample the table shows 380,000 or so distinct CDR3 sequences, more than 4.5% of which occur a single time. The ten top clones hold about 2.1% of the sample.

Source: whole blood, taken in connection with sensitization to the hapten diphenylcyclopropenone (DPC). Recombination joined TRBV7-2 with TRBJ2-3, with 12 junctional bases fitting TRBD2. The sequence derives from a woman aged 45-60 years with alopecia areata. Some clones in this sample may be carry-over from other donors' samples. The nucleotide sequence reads TGTGCCAGCAGCCTCCTAGCGGGGGGGCCCCCACATACGCAGTATTTT. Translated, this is CASSLLAGGPPHTQYF.